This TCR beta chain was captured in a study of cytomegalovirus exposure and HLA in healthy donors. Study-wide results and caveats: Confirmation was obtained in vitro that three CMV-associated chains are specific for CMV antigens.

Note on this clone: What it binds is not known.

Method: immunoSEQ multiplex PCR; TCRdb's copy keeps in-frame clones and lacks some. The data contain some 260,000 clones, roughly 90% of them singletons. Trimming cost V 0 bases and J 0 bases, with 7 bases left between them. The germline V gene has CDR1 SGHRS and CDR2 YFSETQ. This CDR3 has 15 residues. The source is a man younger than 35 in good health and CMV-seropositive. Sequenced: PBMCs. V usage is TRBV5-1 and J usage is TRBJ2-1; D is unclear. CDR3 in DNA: TGCGCCAGCAGCTTGGCTGCAAGCTCCTACAATGAGCAGTTCTTC. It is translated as CASSLAASSYNEQFF.